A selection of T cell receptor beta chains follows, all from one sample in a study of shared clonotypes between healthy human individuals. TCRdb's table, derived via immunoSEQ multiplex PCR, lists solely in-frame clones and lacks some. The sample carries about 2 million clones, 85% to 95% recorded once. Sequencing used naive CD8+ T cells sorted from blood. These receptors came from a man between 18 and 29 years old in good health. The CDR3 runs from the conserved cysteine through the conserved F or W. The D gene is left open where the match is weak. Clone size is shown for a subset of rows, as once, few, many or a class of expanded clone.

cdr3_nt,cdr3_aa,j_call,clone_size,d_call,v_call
TGCGCCAGCAGCCCCCCGACGGGAGGACTTATGAACACTGAAGCTTTCTTT,CASSPPTGGLMNTEAFF,TRBJ1-1,NA,NA,TRBV4-1
TGTGCCAGCAGCTTAGGATCCCCTAGTAACGAGCAGTACTTC,CASSLGSPSNEQYF,TRBJ2-7,NA,NA,TRBV7-8
TGTGCCAGCAGTGAATTTGGGGGGCAAGGTTACTTC,CASSEFGGQGYF,TRBJ2-7,NA,NA,TRBV6-4
TGTGCCAGCAACTCCGTCGGAGATACGCAGTATTTT,CASNSVGDTQYF,TRBJ2-3,NA,NA,TRBV6-5
TGTGCCAGCAGCAGAGAGGGCGGGACGACAGATACGCAGTATTTT,CASSREGGTTDTQYF,TRBJ2-3,NA,NA,TRBV7-2
TGTGCCAGCAGCTATTTTCTTGGGCAGAGCTACAATGAGCAGTTCTTC,CASSYFLGQSYNEQFF,TRBJ2-1,NA,NA,TRBV7-9
TGTGCCAGCCCCGGAGGGGGAGTAAAGGGGGATGGCTACACCTTC,CASPGGGVKGDGYTF,TRBJ1-2,NA,NA,TRBV2
TGCGCCAGCGGAGACAGGGGGCGGAGTGAAAAACTGTTTTTT,CASGDRGRSEKLFF,TRBJ1-4,NA,TRBD1,TRBV5-1
TGCGCCAGCAGCGCCTCCGTGGGGCGAGGGAGAGAGACCCAGTACTTC,CASSASVGRGRETQYF,TRBJ2-5,NA,NA,TRBV4-1
TGTGCCAGCAGGCGAAGGAACACCGGGGAGCTGTTTTTT,CASRRRNTGELFF,TRBJ2-2,NA,NA,TRBV7-8
TGTGCCAGCAGGCTAACGGGAGACAACACCGGGGAGCTGTTTTTT,CASRLTGDNTGELFF,TRBJ2-2,NA,NA,TRBV7-9
TGTGCCAGCAGTTTCGCTTTGAACACTGAAGCTTTCTTT,CASSFALNTEAFF,TRBJ1-1,NA,NA,TRBV27
TGTGCCAGCAGTCCGGAACCCGGGACAGCGTACGAGCAGTACTTC,CASSPEPGTAYEQYF,TRBJ2-7,NA,TRBD1,TRBV27
TGTGCCAGCAGTGAAGTTAGTACTAGCTTCACAGATACGCAGTATTTT,CASSEVSTSFTDTQYF,TRBJ2-3,NA,NA,TRBV6-1
TGTGCCAGCAGGTATACAGGGACCGCCTACGAGCAGTACTTC,CASRYTGTAYEQYF,TRBJ2-7,NA,NA,TRBV27
TGTGCCAGCAGCGAGGGTGGATGGGACCAGCCCCAGCATTTT,CASSEGGWDQPQHF,TRBJ1-5,NA,NA,TRBV9
TGCGCCAGCAGCTTGGAGGGTAGCGGGAGTCCTAACACCGGGGAGCTGTTTTTT,CASSLEGSGSPNTGELFF,TRBJ2-2,once,TRBD2,TRBV5-1
TGTGCCAGCAAGCAGTACGAGCAGTACTTC,CASKQYEQYF,TRBJ2-7,once,NA,TRBV6-1
TGCAGCGTCGGTGATAACTATGGCTACACCTTC,CSVGDNYGYTF,TRBJ1-2,NA,NA,TRBV29-1
TGCGCCAGCAGCTTGGCCGGGACAGGTTACTCTGGGGCCAACGTCCTGACTTTC,CASSLAGTGYSGANVLTF,TRBJ2-6,NA,TRBD1,TRBV5-1
TGTGCCTCGGGAGCCTTCTCCTACAATGAGCAGTTCTTC,CASGAFSYNEQFF,TRBJ2-1,once,NA,TRBV6-5
TGTGCCAGCAGCTTAGGATTGGAGGGTTTACGCTACGAGCAGTACTTC,CASSLGLEGLRYEQYF,TRBJ2-7,NA,NA,TRBV7-9
TGTGCCAGCTGGGCAGGGCTGACCTACGAGCAGTACTTC,CASWAGLTYEQYF,TRBJ2-7,NA,NA,TRBV2
TGTGCCAGCAGCGTAGTGGGGGCGGATGGAAACACCATATATTTT,CASSVVGADGNTIYF,TRBJ1-3,once,NA,TRBV9
TGTGCCAGCAGTCCTCGGACAGGGGGCCCCTACGAGCAGTACTTC,CASSPRTGGPYEQYF,TRBJ2-7,NA,TRBD1,TRBV27
TGTGCCTGGAGTTTGGTCTCCTACGAGCAGTACTTC,CAWSLVSYEQYF,TRBJ2-7,NA,NA,TRBV30
TGTGCCAGCAGTTTCCAGGGGGACAAAAACATTCAGTACTTC,CASSFQGDKNIQYF,TRBJ2-4,NA,TRBD1,TRBV27
TGCGCCAGCAGCCAACTACAGGACAATCAGCCCCAGCATTTT,CASSQLQDNQPQHF,TRBJ1-5,NA,NA,TRBV4-1
TGTGCCAGCAGCTTACGACAGATGAACACTGAAGCTTTCTTT,CASSLRQMNTEAFF,TRBJ1-1,NA,NA,TRBV11-2
TGCGCCAGCAGCCAAGATGGGATGAGGACAGATACGCAGTATTTT,CASSQDGMRTDTQYF,TRBJ2-3,NA,NA,TRBV4-1
TGTGCCAGCAGCCAAGAGCTCACAGCGGGGGGGCCGGGTGAGCAGTTCTTC,CASSQELTAGGPGEQFF,TRBJ2-1,NA,TRBD2,TRBV4-2
TGTGCCAGCAGCTTAGGACTAGCGGGCAACTACGAGCAGTACTTC,CASSLGLAGNYEQYF,TRBJ2-7,once,TRBD2,TRBV7-2
TGTGCCAGCAGCGTAGACGAGAAACAAGAGACCCAGTACTTC,CASSVDEKQETQYF,TRBJ2-5,NA,NA,TRBV9
TGCGCCAGCAGTGGAACAGGGAACAGCAATCAGCCCCAGCATTTT,CASSGTGNSNQPQHF,TRBJ1-5,once,NA,TRBV10-2
TGTGCCAGTAGTATAGGGGCTAGCGGGGGGTTCTACAATGAGCAGTTCTTC,CASSIGASGGFYNEQFF,TRBJ2-1,NA,TRBD2,TRBV19
TGTGCCAGCAGCTTATTCGGAGATAGGGATGAAAAACTGTTTTTT,CASSLFGDRDEKLFF,TRBJ1-4,NA,NA,TRBV7-6
TGCGCCAGCAGCTTGGGACAGGGGGCGTCCTACGAGCAGTACTTC,CASSLGQGASYEQYF,TRBJ2-7,NA,TRBD1,TRBV10-2
TGTGCCAGCAGCGATACGCGGACTAGCGGGGGATACGAGCAGTACTTC,CASSDTRTSGGYEQYF,TRBJ2-7,NA,TRBD2,TRBV5-6
TGTGCCAGCAGCCCTGGCGTCGGTTCCTACGAGCAGTACTTC,CASSPGVGSYEQYF,TRBJ2-7,NA,NA,TRBV5-4
TGCGCCAGCAGCTTCAGGTCTAACACTGAAGCTTTCTTT,CASSFRSNTEAFF,TRBJ1-1,NA,NA,TRBV5-1
TGTGCCAGCAGCGGGATCGGGGGGACTAATTCACCCCTCCACTTT,CASSGIGGTNSPLHF,TRBJ1-6,NA,NA,TRBV11-2
TGCGCCAGCAGCCCGGGTCAATACGAGCAGTACTTC,CASSPGQYEQYF,TRBJ2-7,NA,NA,TRBV5-1
TGCGCCAGCAGCCAAAGGACAGGTTTTAATGAAAAACTGTTTTTT,CASSQRTGFNEKLFF,TRBJ1-4,NA,TRBD1,TRBV4-1
TGTGCCAGCAGCTTGGAAGTGACTAGCGGGTCTGAGAGCACCGGGGAGCTGTTTTTT,CASSLEVTSGSESTGELFF,TRBJ2-2,NA,TRBD2,TRBV5-4
TGTGCCAGCAGCGGTCGACTAGCGGGAGGGCCCGCCGGGGAGCTGTTTTTT,CASSGRLAGGPAGELFF,TRBJ2-2,NA,TRBD2,TRBV9
TGTGCCAGCAGCCTTGGTTGGGGGAACAAAAACATTCAGTACTTC,CASSLGWGNKNIQYF,TRBJ2-4,NA,NA,TRBV11-2
TGTGCCAGCAGCTTCGTTGGAGGACGGACTGAAGCTTTCTTT,CASSFVGGRTEAFF,TRBJ1-1,once,NA,TRBV5-6
TGTGCCAGCACCCTAGGCCAGGGGAGAGGGGAGACCCAGTACTTC,CASTLGQGRGETQYF,TRBJ2-5,NA,NA,TRBV28
TGTGCCAGCAGTTTAATGGCGGGAGTGTACAATGAGCAGTTCTTC,CASSLMAGVYNEQFF,TRBJ2-1,NA,TRBD2,TRBV27
TGTGCCAGCAGTGATCAGGGCAGCCATATCTACGAGCAGTACTTC,CASSDQGSHIYEQYF,TRBJ2-7,NA,NA,TRBV2
TGTGCCAGCAGTACCGACAGGGAGAGGGGGCAGTACTTC,CASSTDRERGQYF,TRBJ2-7,NA,TRBD1,TRBV6-5
TGTGCCAGCAGTTACGGGGAGTACAATGAGCAGTTCTTC,CASSYGEYNEQFF,TRBJ2-1,NA,NA,TRBV28
TGTGCCAGCAGCTTGCCAGGGGCACACTACGAGCAGTACTTC,CASSLPGAHYEQYF,TRBJ2-7,once,NA,TRBV5-6
TGTGCCAGCAGTCAGGGGGCGATCTATGGCTACACCTTC,CASSQGAIYGYTF,TRBJ1-2,NA,TRBD1,TRBV27
TGCGCCAGCAGCCAAGACAGGGGACCCCGCTACGAGCAGTACTTC,CASSQDRGPRYEQYF,TRBJ2-7,NA,NA,TRBV4-3
TGTGCCAGCAGTGAAGGACAGGGGCCGCAAGAGACCCAGTACTTC,CASSEGQGPQETQYF,TRBJ2-5,NA,TRBD1,TRBV2
TGTGCCAGCAGCCCGACAGGGGGGGACTATGGCTACACCTTC,CASSPTGGDYGYTF,TRBJ1-2,NA,TRBD1,TRBV7-9
TGTGCCAGCTGGGGGCTCGGCAATCAGCCCCAGCATTTT,CASWGLGNQPQHF,TRBJ1-5,once,NA,TRBV28
TGCGCCAGCAGCACCCCGGGACAGCTGAAAAGTGAGGCTTTCTTT,CASSTPGQLKSEAFF,TRBJ1-1,NA,TRBD1,TRBV4-1
TGCGCCAGCAGCCAAGTTGGGGGTAACATTCAGTACTTC,CASSQVGGNIQYF,TRBJ2-4,NA,NA,TRBV4-3